This TCR beta chain was identified in a study of T cells after yellow fever vaccination. MiXCR, run by TCRdb on the 5' RACE reads, gives a single entry per CDR3 protein. Of around 350,000 distinct CDR3 sequences detected, 11% appear once; the ten largest clones hold around 20%. The ends were cut back, 2 bases at V and 0 bases at J, with 16 bases in the middle. Germline-derived CDR1 and CDR2 are ENHRY and SYGVKD. The CDR3 extends over 17 amino acids. This clonotype was detected only a few times. The chain couples TRBV10-3 to TRBJ2-5; D might be TRBD2 (7 bases). This clonotype originated in a man aged 18 to 30 who received the YFV17D yellow fever vaccine. Sequenced here: PBMCs, sampled on the day of the first yellow fever vaccination. The CDR3 DNA reads as TGTGCCATCAGTGAGAGGGGGGCGGGGGAGTACCAAGAGACCCAGTACTTC. Residues: CAISERGAGEYQETQYF.